This TCR beta chain was sequenced in a study of blood T cell repertoires in COVID-19. For the study at large: Samples taken during acute and convalescent COVID-19 were collected in the United States, Italy and Spain. Sources were T cells, B-cell-depleted T cells, or PBMCs; the material itself was cDNA or gDNA.

Germline CDR1 MNHNS, CDR2 SASEGT. This CDR3 is built from 17 residues. V lost 3 bases and J lost 8, with 25 bases in between. In the original analysis: The assay estimated nucleated cells by amplifying reference gene primers. The table came from immunoSEQ multiplex PCR; TCRdb's copy has only in-frame clones and leaves some out. The V and J calls and clone size come from that table; D and trimming were worked out from the DNA. Of about 440,000 clones listed, 70% to 90% were seen once; the top ten hold approximately 2%. Across about two dozen US areas, participants ranged in age from 18 to 89 years. Sequenced input: PBMCs or T cells enriched from blood (not recorded which). The receptor comes from a young woman with acute COVID-19. J is TRBJ1-1 and V is TRBV6-1; no clear D gene. CDR3 protein: CASSDMGSLMRAIEAFF. The CDR3 bases are TGTGCCAGCAGTGACATGGGATCCCTAATGCGGGCAATAGAAGCTTTCTTT.